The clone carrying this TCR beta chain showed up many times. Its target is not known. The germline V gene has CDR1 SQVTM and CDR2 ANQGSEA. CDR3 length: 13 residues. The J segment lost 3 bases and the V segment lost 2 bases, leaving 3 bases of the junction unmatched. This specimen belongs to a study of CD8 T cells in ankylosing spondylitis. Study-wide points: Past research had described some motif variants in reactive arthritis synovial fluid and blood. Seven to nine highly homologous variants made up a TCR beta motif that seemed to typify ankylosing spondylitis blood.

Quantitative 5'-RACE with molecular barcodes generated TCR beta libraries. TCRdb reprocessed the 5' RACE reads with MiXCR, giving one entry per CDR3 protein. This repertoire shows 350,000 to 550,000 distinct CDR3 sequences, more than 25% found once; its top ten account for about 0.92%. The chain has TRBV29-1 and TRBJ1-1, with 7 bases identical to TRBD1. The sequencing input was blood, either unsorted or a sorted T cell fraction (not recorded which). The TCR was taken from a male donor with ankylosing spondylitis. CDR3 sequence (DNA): TGCAGCGTTGAACTGCAGGGGGACACTGAAGCTTTCTTT. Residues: CSVELQGDTEAFF.